The entry that follows covers one T cell receptor (beta chain) sequence. Antigen: not known. One entry per CDR3 protein, called by TCRdb with MiXCR from the reads. The sample carries fewer than 950,000 distinct CDR3 sequences, 32% recorded once. This sample was taken from a study of T cell repertoires in cytomegalovirus infection. About the study: It was the public TCR beta signatures that indicated both CMV infection and matching HLA type.

V dropped 1 base and J dropped 1 base, with 10 bases sitting between them. The CDR3 totals 15 residues. The germline V gene encodes CDR1 LGHDT and CDR2 YNNKEL (reference sequence). This TCR was recovered from a human donor in good health (CMV status not recorded). Some clones in this sample may be carry-over from other donors' samples. The chain recombines TRBV3-1 with TRBJ1-1, with D unresolved. The sample consisted of cultured CD8+ T cells from PBMCs, taken from culture after CMV antigen stimulation. The chain's CDR3 is CASSQVVGRNTEAFF. DNA of the CDR3: TGTGCCAGCAGCCAAGTTGTAGGCAGGAACACTGAAGCTTTCTTT.